Below, 15 T cell receptor beta chains from the same sample are listed, as sequenced in a study of T cells after yellow fever vaccination (dated by TCRdb to the late 2010s). The protocol used for the library was 5' RACE. Sequencing relied on an Illumina NovaSeq 6000. TCRdb reprocessing: public reads trimmed at Q25 with fastp, clones called with MiXCR, in-frame beta chains kept. Each CDR3 protein gets just one entry, which takes the most common genes and DNA from the rows behind it. This sample holds 300,000 to 400,000 distinct CDR3 sequences; under 15% were observed only once. 2.5% to 3.5% of the sample is taken by the ten largest. In the paper's terms, the treatment or condition label means: live attenuated yellow fever vaccine strain. The source was CD4+ T cells sorted from PBMCs, collected 15 days after the yellow fever booster vaccination. These receptors were obtained from a man between 18 and 29 years old who received the YFV17D yellow fever vaccine.

This clonotype was observed a handful of times. The chain is built from TRBV10-2 and TRBJ2-5, with D perhaps TRBD2 (6 bases). The CDR3 runs 14 residues. Germline V gene data show CDR1 as WSHSY and CDR2 as SAAADI. The V and J ends lost 5 bases and 2 bases respectively, with 12 bases between them. The CDR3 loop reads CASSQSGYQETQYF. In DNA, the CDR3 is TGCGCCAGCAGTCAGAGCGGGTATCAAGAGACCCAGTACTTC.

This clonotype was seen at least ten times. The gene calls are TRBV12-3 or TRBV12-4 and TRBJ2-1; 10 nucleotides match TRBD2. The CDR3 contains 13 residues. V lost 7 bases to trimming and J lost 7 bases; unmatched junction nucleotides: 4. The DNA of the CDR3 is TGTGCCAGCAATCCGGGACTAGCGAATGAGCAGTTCTTC. Its protein is CASNPGLANEQFF.

V gene TRBV6-2 or TRBV6-3 combines with J gene TRBJ2-5, with D perhaps TRBD1 (5 bases). CDR1 and CDR2 (germline): MNHEY, SVGEGT. Trimming took off 6 bases at V and 1 base at J, with 12 bases between the two ends. The CDR3 has 14 amino acids. The CDR3 coding sequence is TGTGCCAGCAGGCTACAGGTTTCCCAAGAGACCCAGTACTTC. Amino acid sequence: CASRLQVSQETQYF.

The chain joins TRBV14 to TRBJ2-3, with D hard to call. Trimming cost V 3 bases and J 1 base, with 11 bases left between them. The CDR3 covers 15 residues. The germline CDR1 and CDR2 sequences are SGHDN and FVKESK. DNA of the CDR3: TGTGCCAGCAGCCAGAGCGTAAGACGCACAGATACGCAGTATTTT. This translates into CASSQSVRRTDTQYF.

V usage is TRBV5-1 and J usage is TRBJ2-5; possibly TRBD1 for D (7 bases). Looked up from germline, CDR1 is SGHRS and CDR2 is YFSETQ. The length of the CDR3 is 15 residues. Trimming left V 4 bases short and J 1 base short, with 14 bases between. CDR3 sequence (DNA): TGCGCCAGCAGCCCGCGGGACAGACTCCAAGAGACCCAGTACTTC. Translating it yields CASSPRDRLQETQYF.

This sequence joins TRBV6-5 and TRBJ2-5; 9 bases agree with TRBD1. CDR1 is MNHEY and CDR2 is SVGAGI in the germline V gene. CDR3 size: 15 residues. V shed 6 bases and J 0 bases; nucleotides not matched to a gene: 5. Written as DNA, the CDR3 is TGTGCCAGCAGGAAGGGACAGGGCAACCAAGAGACCCAGTACTTC. The encoded protein is CASRKGQGNQETQYF.

The sample holds a few counts of this clonotype. V gene TRBV5-1 combines with J gene TRBJ1-1; possible D gene TRBD1, 5 bases. V was clipped by 4 bases and J by 5 bases, with 18 bases between them. The CDR3 extends over 15 amino acids. The germline V gene has CDR1 SGHRS and CDR2 YFSETQ. Written as DNA, the CDR3 is TGCGCCAGCAGCCTGGAGGTGGGGCGGGCGACTGAAGCTTTCTTT. This codes for CASSLEVGRATEAFF. Looking up the rest from reference TRBV5-1 and TRBJ1-1 gives the full variable domain: KAGVTQTPRYLIKTRGQQVTLSCSPISGHRSVSWYQQTPGQGLQFLFEYFSETQRNKGNFPGRFSGRQFSNSRSEMNVSTLELGDSALYLCASSLEVGRATEAFFGQGTRLTVV.

The sample holds a few counts of this clonotype. This chain links TRBV12-3 or TRBV12-4 with TRBJ2-2; D is unresolved. Trimming removed 5 bases at V and 4 bases at J, with 23 bases between. The CDR3 consists of 18 residues. CDR3 sequence (DNA): TGTGCCAGCAGTCCTCGGCCGGTGACGCCCTCGACCACCGGGGAGCTGTTTTTT. Translated, it gives CASSPRPVTPSTTGELFF.

In this sample, this clonotype turned up a few times. The chain is built from TRBV12-3 or TRBV12-4 and TRBJ1-1, with 11 positions matching TRBD1. The CDR3 runs to 14 residues. V lost 5 bases to trimming and J lost 7 bases; unmatched junction nucleotides: 6. This CDR3 is CASSTGQGGLEAFF. In nucleotides, the CDR3 is TGTGCCAGCAGTACGGGACAGGGGGGGCTTGAAGCTTTCTTT.

The rearrangement uses TRBV7-2 and TRBJ2-1; 7 bases are shared with TRBD1. Germline V gives CDR1 SGHTA, CDR2 FQGNSA. This CDR3 comprises 15 residues. V trimming: 2 bases; J trimming: 5 bases; junction bases outside the gene matches: 6. The CDR3 is CASSLITGANNEQFF. The CDR3 nucleotides read TGTGCCAGCAGCTTAATTACAGGGGCAAACAATGAGCAGTTCTTC.

This clonotype has more than one count but fewer than ten. The chain links TRBV7-2 to TRBJ1-3, with unresolved D. V lost 2 bases, J lost 2 bases, and 10 bases lay in between. The CDR3 has 15 residues. The germline V gene has CDR1 SGHTA and CDR2 FQGNSA. The CDR3 loop reads CASSLRGGTGNTIYF. CDR3 bases: TGTGCCAGCAGCTTACGCGGTGGAACTGGAAACACCATATATTTT. The whole variable domain, filled in from reference TRBV7-2 and TRBJ1-3, reads GAGVSQSPSNKVTEKGKDVELRCDPISGHTALYWYRQSLGQGLEFLIYFQGNSAPDKSGLPSDRFSAERTGGSVSTLTIQRTQQEDSAVYLCASSLRGGTGNTIYFGEGSWLTVV.

This clonotype was observed a few times. The CDR3 bases are TGTGCCTGGAGTGTACAAGCGGGGGCCTCGTACTTC. It yields the protein CAWSVQAGASYF. The rearrangement joins TRBV30 to TRBJ2-4; 8 bases match TRBD2. Germline V gives CDR1 GTSNPN, CDR2 SVGIG (reference sequence). This CDR3 region has 12 residues. The V and J ends lost 0 bases and 15 bases, in that order; junction bases with no gene match: 7.

The V gene is TRBV7-8, the J gene TRBJ2-7; TRBD1 might be the D (5 bases). V lost 4 bases, J lost 1 base, and 14 bases lay in between. CDR1 and CDR2 (germline): SGHVS, FQNEAQ. There are 15 residues in the CDR3. This chain's CDR3 is CASSSLPGISYEQYF. In DNA, the CDR3 is TGTGCCAGCAGCTCACTCCCAGGGATTTCCTACGAGCAGTACTTC.

J is TRBJ2-2 and V is TRBV4-2; 12 bases fit TRBD2. CDR1 and CDR2 (germline): LGHNA, YNFKEQ. The CDR3 consists of 17 residues. V lost 0 bases to trimming and J lost 6 bases; unmatched junction nucleotides: 5. The CDR3 sequence is CASSQDTLAGGSGELFF. As DNA, the CDR3 is TGTGCCAGCAGCCAAGATACCCTAGCGGGGGGGTCCGGGGAGCTGTTTTTT.

The chain employs TRBV6-5 and TRBJ1-5, with 9 bases lining up with TRBD1. The CDR3 length is 16 residues. Trimming cost V 6 bases and J 7 bases; bases outside gene matches: 13. CDR1 MNHEY and CDR2 SVGAGI come from the germline V gene. The CDR3 loop reads CASRQAGTGFNQPQHF. The CDR3, as DNA: TGTGCCAGCAGGCAAGCCGGGACAGGGTTCAACCAGCCCCAGCATTTT.